A single sample gave rise to the 29 T cell receptor beta chains below, sequenced in a study of T cell responses to AZD1222 COVID-19 vaccine. TCRdb keeps only in-frame clones here, not all; method: immunoSEQ multiplex PCR. The data contain 150,000 or so clones, roughly 93% of them singletons. The specimen comprised peripheral blood, sampled 28 days after the second AZD1222 dose. These receptors came from an adult who received the AZD1222 COVID-19 vaccine.

This chain uses TRBV28 with TRBJ1-2, with 8 nucleotides matching TRBD1. The CDR3 totals 14 residues. J was trimmed by 4 bases and V by 4 bases; bases with no gene match: 5. In germline, CDR1 is MDHEN, CDR2 SYDVKM. Written as DNA, the CDR3 is TGTGCCAGCAGTTCCCCGGACAGGGTCTATGGCTACACCTTC. Translating it yields CASSSPDRVYGYTF.

The chain joins TRBV19 to TRBJ2-1; 11 nucleotides line up with TRBD1. Germline CDR1 and CDR2: LNHDA and SQIVND (reference sequence). After removal of 4 bases from V and 3 bases from J, the junction contained 5 bases not matched to a gene. The CDR3 totals 16 residues. CDR3 residues: CASSKDRGLGYNEQFF. In nucleotides, the CDR3 is TGTGCCAGTAGTAAGGACAGGGGGCTGGGCTACAATGAGCAGTTCTTC.

The chain employs TRBV19 and TRBJ2-3, with 8 bases that match TRBD1. CDR3 length: 17 amino acids. V gave up 4 bases and J gave up 0 bases; unmatched junction bases: 9. From germline, CDR1 is LNHDA and CDR2 SQIVND (reference sequence). CDR3 in amino acids: CASSTGQVTSSTDTQYF. DNA of the CDR3: TGTGCCAGTAGTACGGGACAGGTGACCTCTAGCACAGATACGCAGTATTTT.

V usage is TRBV5-1 and J usage is TRBJ1-6; no clear D gene. CDR3 size: 13 residues. The germline V and J ends were trimmed by 6 bases and 8 bases, with 12 bases remaining between them. CDR1 is SGHRS and CDR2 is YFSETQ in the germline V gene. CDR3 region: CASTFYGDSPLHF. DNA of the CDR3: TGCGCCAGCACCTTTTATGGCGATTCACCCCTCCACTTT. Full variable domain (remainder filled in from reference TRBV5-1 and TRBJ1-6): KAGVTQTPRYLIKTRGQQVTLSCSPISGHRSVSWYQQTPGQGLQFLFEYFSETQRNKGNFPGRFSGRQFSNSRSEMNVSTLELGDSALYLCASTFYGDSPLHFGNGTRLTVT.

The CDR3 DNA sequence: TGTGCCTCAATGCCCGCGGGGGTGGAGACCCAGTACTTC. It encodes CASMPAGVETQYF. V and J are TRBV3-1 (or the pseudogene TRBV3-2) and TRBJ2-5, with TRBD2 matching over 7 bases. The V gene end was trimmed by 11 bases and the J gene end by 5 bases; junction bases not matched to a gene: 11. Germline CDR1 and CDR2: LGHDT and YNNKEL (reference sequence). The CDR3 is 13 amino acids.

The chain combines TRBV5-1 with TRBJ2-2; no clear D gene. The germline V and J ends were trimmed by 2 bases and 3 bases, with 14 bases remaining between them. The CDR3 loop spans 16 amino acids. Germline V gene lookup returns CDR1 SGHRS and CDR2 YFSETQ. The CDR3 bases are TGCGCCAGCAGCTTAGCAGAGGAAGGCTACACCGGGGAGCTGTTTTTT. Translation: CASSLAEEGYTGELFF.

The J gene is TRBJ2-1, the V gene TRBV11-2, with D unclear. CDR1 SGHAT and CDR2 FQNNGV come from the germline V gene. CDR3 length: 14 residues. With 1 base removed from V and 13 bases from J, the gap between germline ends came to 17 bases. The CDR3 reads CASSLGGVSVVQFF. CDR3 coding DNA: TGTGCCAGCAGCTTAGGAGGTGTGTCCGTGGTACAGTTCTTC.

The count of this clone is one. The V call is TRBV29-1, the J call TRBJ1-5; D not certain. Trimming took off 4 bases at V and 3 bases at J, with 13 bases between the two ends. Germline assignment: CDR1 SQVTM and CDR2 ANQGSEA. The CDR3 spans 14 residues. CDR3: CSVGPTEPNQPQHF. CDR3 sequence (DNA): TGCAGCGTTGGCCCTACAGAGCCCAATCAGCCCCAGCATTTT.

The chain is built from TRBV28 and TRBJ1-2, with 9 bases lining up with TRBD1. CDR1 MDHEN and CDR2 SYDVKM come from the germline V gene. The CDR3 consists of 13 residues. Germline trimming cut 11 bases from V and 4 bases from J; bases unmatched to any gene: 8. The CDR3 DNA reads as TGTGCCGGGGGGACAGGGAACCTCTATGGCTACACCTTC. Amino acid sequence: CAGGTGNLYGYTF.

Concerning this clone itself: At one end, the junction sequence differs from germline, possibly due to a read error. V usage is TRBV5-6 and J usage is TRBJ2-7; 13 positions agree with TRBD2. Germline lookup yields CDR1 SGHDT and CDR2 YYEEEE. This CDR3 is built from 15 residues. The CDR3 is CASSLPGLAGRGQDF. CDR3 bases: TGTGCCAGCAGCTTGCCGGGACTAGCGGGAAGGGGGCAGGACTTC.

The genes are TRBV5-1 and TRBJ2-3; D gene ambiguous. Trimming stripped 7 bases from V and 6 bases from J, with 12 bases between. The CDR3 runs to 12 residues. Germline V CDR1 and CDR2: SGHRS, YFSETQ. In DNA, the CDR3 is TGCGCCAGCGGATTGGAGCAGGATACGCAGTATTTT. This sequence encodes CASGLEQDTQYF. Full variable domain (missing parts from reference TRBV5-1 and TRBJ2-3): KAGVTQTPRYLIKTRGQQVTLSCSPISGHRSVSWYQQTPGQGLQFLFEYFSETQRNKGNFPGRFSGRQFSNSRSEMNVSTLELGDSALYLCASGLEQDTQYFGPGTRLTVL.

This rearrangement joins TRBV2 to TRBJ1-6; D ambiguous. Trimming cost V 7 bases and J 6 bases, with 13 bases left between them. The V gene's germline CDR1 is SNHLY and CDR2 FYNNEI. The CDR3 is 14 residues long. The DNA for the CDR3 is TGTGCCAGCATCCAACGGACGGCTAATTCACCCCTCCACTTT. It translates to CASIQRTANSPLHF.

This sequence joins TRBV27 and TRBJ2-5; D might be TRBD1 or TRBD2, each matching 6 bases. From germline, CDR1 is MNHEY and CDR2 SMNVEV (reference sequence). This CDR3 region has 14 residues. V shed 5 bases and J shed 5 bases, with 15 bases lying between them. In DNA form, the CDR3 reads TGTGCCAGCAGTATCTTGACAGGAGGGGAGACCCAGTACTTC. Protein: CASSILTGGETQYF.

This clone was seen ten or more times. The rearrangement links TRBV10-1 to TRBJ2-5; 7 bases are a match to TRBD1. CDR3 size: 17 residues. The ends lost 11 bases at V and 2 bases at J; junction bases unmatched: 20. Germline-derived CDR1 and CDR2 are WNHNN and SYGVQD (reference sequence). Written as DNA, the CDR3 is TGCGCCGCCTCATGTCTTTGCCGACAGGGAGAACAAGAGACCCAGTACTTC. Its protein product is CAASCLCRQGEQETQYF.

The rearrangement joins TRBV11-3 to TRBJ2-1; 7 bases line up with TRBD2. The junction had 5 bases not matched to a gene; V was cut back by 2 bases and J by 4 bases. CDR3 length equals 15 residues. The germline CDR1 and CDR2 sequences are SGHNT and YENEEA. CDR3 DNA: TGTGCCAGCAGCTTACTGAGCGGGGATTACAATGAGCAGTTCTTC. Translated: CASSLLSGDYNEQFF.

The chain recombines TRBV6-6 with TRBJ1-6, with D unclear. Germline CDR1 reads MNHNY; CDR2 reads SVGAGI (reference sequence). The length of the CDR3 is 15 residues. The germline V and J ends were trimmed by 0 bases and 9 bases, with 12 bases remaining between them. The chain's CDR3 is CASSYSRDSASPLHF. In nucleotides, the CDR3 is TGTGCCAGCAGTTACTCTCGTGATTCAGCTTCACCCCTCCACTTT.

This chain uses TRBV21-1 with TRBJ2-1; the D call TRBD1 from the table was never checked on the DNA. TRBV21-1 is an annotated pseudogene. This CDR3 is 12 amino acids long. The CDR3 sequence: CASSTGGDEQFF. CDR3 in DNA: TGTGCCAGCAGCACAGGGGGCGATGAGCAGTTCTTC.

V usage is TRBV5-1 and J usage is TRBJ2-7; no definite D call. The CDR3 covers 17 residues. The germline gives CDR1 SGHRS, CDR2 YFSETQ. V was pared by 2 bases and J by 4 bases, with 22 bases between. The CDR3 DNA is TGCGCCAGCAGCTTAGGCCGAATCACGACGGAGCGTTACGAGCAGTACTTC. It yields the protein CASSLGRITTERYEQYF.

The rearrangement uses TRBV28 and TRBJ2-3, with D unclear. The germline gives CDR1 MDHEN, CDR2 SYDVKM. This CDR3 is built from 15 residues. With 5 bases removed from V and 2 bases from J, the gap between germline ends came to 14 bases. This chain's CDR3 is CASSLDTIHTDTQYF. The CDR3 nucleotides read TGTGCCAGCAGTCTCGACACGATCCACACAGATACGCAGTATTTT.

This chain uses TRBV15 with TRBJ2-7; 8 bases line up with TRBD1. The germline V gene has CDR1 LNHNV and CDR2 YYDKDF (reference sequence). V was pared by 0 bases and J by 5 bases, with 9 bases of the junction left unmatched. The CDR3 has 16 residues. CDR3 residues: CATSRDWGQAAHEQYF. The CDR3 coding sequence is TGTGCCACCAGCAGAGATTGGGGACAGGCAGCCCACGAGCAGTACTTC.

The rearrangement links TRBV27 to TRBJ1-2, with no clear D. CDR1 and CDR2 from the germline V gene are MNHEY and SMNVEV (reference sequence). V gave up 4 bases and J gave up 0 bases, with 9 bases separating them. The CDR3 totals 14 residues. The CDR3 loop reads CASSYGGSNYGYTF. The CDR3, as DNA: TGTGCCAGCAGTTATGGAGGTTCTAACTATGGCTACACCTTC.

This chain connects TRBV9 to TRBJ1-5; tentative D call: TRBD1 (5 bases). V was trimmed by 4 bases and J by 6 bases, leaving 11 bases between them. This CDR3 is 13 amino acids long. Germline CDR1 reads SGDLS; CDR2 reads YYNGEE. The CDR3: CASSPEGIQPQHF. CDR3 DNA: TGTGCCAGCAGCCCCGAGGGGATTCAGCCCCAGCATTTT.

V and J are TRBV5-1 and TRBJ2-2, with a possible D match to TRBD2 (6 bases). There are 16 residues in the CDR3. The V and J ends lost 4 bases and 3 bases respectively, with 16 bases between them. From germline, CDR1 is SGHRS and CDR2 YFSETQ. CDR3 DNA: TGCGCCAGCAGCGTGCGCCCCGGGAGCGACACCGGGGAGCTGTTTTTT. Translation: CASSVRPGSDTGELFF.

J is TRBJ1-1 and V is TRBV11-2; the D is unclear. The CDR3 sequence is 12 residues long. The V gene lost 4 bases and the J gene lost 5 bases, with 8 bases spanning the gap. Germline loops: CDR1 SGHAT, CDR2 FQNNGV. CDR3 sequence reads: CASSWRVTEAFF. The CDR3 DNA is TGTGCCAGCAGCTGGAGGGTGACTGAAGCTTTCTTT.

V and J are TRBV7-8 and TRBJ1-5; D is possibly TRBD1 (5 bases). CDR1 and CDR2 from the germline V gene are SGHVS and FQNEAQ. V lost 2 bases, J lost 2 bases, and 7 bases lay in between. The CDR3 is 14 residues long. This CDR3 is CASSLQGGNQPQHF. Written as DNA, the CDR3 is TGTGCCAGCAGCTTACAGGGTGGCAATCAGCCCCAGCATTTT.

The CDR3 DNA sequence: TGTGCCAGTAGTATCAGGACAGGGACGAACACCGGGGAGCTGTTTTTT. Its protein is CASSIRTGTNTGELFF. The rearrangement links TRBV19 to TRBJ2-2, with 8 bases that match TRBD1. With 3 bases clipped from V and 0 bases from J, the junction kept 3 bases outside the gene matches. Germline CDR1 reads LNHDA; CDR2 reads SQIVND (reference sequence). This CDR3 comprises 16 residues. The full variable domain, in which reference TRBV19 and TRBJ2-2 provide the parts outside the CDR3, is DGGITQSPKYLFRKEGQNVTLSCEQNLNHDAMYWYRQDPGQGLRLIYYSQIVNDFQKGDIAEGYSVSREKKESFPLTVTSAQKNPTAFYLCASSIRTGTNTGELFFGEGSRLTVL.

The chain couples TRBV5-1 to TRBJ1-2; D perhaps matches TRBD1 (5 bases). This CDR3 comprises 13 residues. Trimming took off 2 bases at V and 8 bases at J, with 13 bases between the two ends. CDR1 is SGHRS, CDR2 YFSETQ, per germline. The CDR3 loop reads CASSFHGTWGYTF. The CDR3 nucleotides are TGCGCCAGCAGCTTTCACGGGACCTGGGGCTACACCTTC.

This chain connects TRBV6-5 to TRBJ2-7; tentative D call: TRBD2 (5 bases). The CDR3 has 15 amino acids. The germline V gene has CDR1 MNHEY and CDR2 SVGAGI. V shed 7 bases and J shed 0 bases, with 16 bases lying between them. In nucleotides, the CDR3 is TGTGCCAGCACTTTACCTCGGGGAAGCTCCTACGAGCAGTACTTC. Encoded protein: CASTLPRGSSYEQYF.

The chain combines TRBV3-1 (or the pseudogene TRBV3-2) with TRBJ1-3, with TRBD1 identical over 8 bases. V shed 1 base, J shed 2 bases, and the junction held 4 bases outside the gene matches. The CDR3 consists of 16 residues. Per germline, CDR1 LGHDT and CDR2 YNNKEL (reference sequence). CDR3 region: CASSQASTGAGNTIYF. Here the CDR3 DNA reads TGTGCCAGCAGCCAAGCTTCGACAGGGGCTGGAAACACCATATATTTT.